The T cell receptor beta chain described here comes from a study of T cell responses to AZD1222 COVID-19 vaccine. The protocol was immunoSEQ multiplex PCR, while the TCRdb copy is restricted to in-frame clones and leaves out a portion. The data hold approximately 150,000 clones, with 92% observed a single time. Germline values: CDR1 LNHDA, CDR2 SQIVND (reference sequence). Trimming removed 5 bases from V and 8 bases from J; junction bases left unmatched: 3. This CDR3 contains 13 residues. This chain connects TRBV19 to TRBJ2-2, with 9 bases fitting TRBD1. The source was peripheral blood, collected on day 0 of AZD1222 vaccination. This TCR derives from an adult in good health. The CDR3 nucleotides are TGTGCCAGTAGTCCACAGGGGGCGGGGGAGCTGTTTTTT. It codes for CASSPQGAGELFF.